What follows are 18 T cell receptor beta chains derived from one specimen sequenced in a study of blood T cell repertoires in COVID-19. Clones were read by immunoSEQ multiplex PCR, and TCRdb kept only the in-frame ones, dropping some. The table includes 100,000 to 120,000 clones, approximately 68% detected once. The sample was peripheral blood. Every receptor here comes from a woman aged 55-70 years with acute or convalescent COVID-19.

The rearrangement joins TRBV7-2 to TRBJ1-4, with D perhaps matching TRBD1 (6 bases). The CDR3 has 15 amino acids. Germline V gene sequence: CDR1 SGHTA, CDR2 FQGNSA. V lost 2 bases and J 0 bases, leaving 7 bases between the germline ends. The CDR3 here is CASSLQGTTNEKLFF. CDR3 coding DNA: TGTGCCAGCAGCTTACAGGGGACAACTAATGAAAAACTGTTTTTT. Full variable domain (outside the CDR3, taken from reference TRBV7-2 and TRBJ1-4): GAGVSQSPSNKVTEKGKDVELRCDPISGHTALYWYRQSLGQGLEFLIYFQGNSAPDKSGLPSDRFSAERTGGSVSTLTIQRTQQEDSAVYLCASSLQGTTNEKLFFGSGTQLSVL.

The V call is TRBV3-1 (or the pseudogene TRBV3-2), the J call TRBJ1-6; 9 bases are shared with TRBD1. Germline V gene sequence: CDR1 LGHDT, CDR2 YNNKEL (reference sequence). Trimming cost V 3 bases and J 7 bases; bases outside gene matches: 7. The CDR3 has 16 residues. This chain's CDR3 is CASSQQQGARNSPLHF. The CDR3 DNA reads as TGTGCCAGCAGCCAGCAACAGGGGGCCAGAAATTCACCCCTCCACTTT.

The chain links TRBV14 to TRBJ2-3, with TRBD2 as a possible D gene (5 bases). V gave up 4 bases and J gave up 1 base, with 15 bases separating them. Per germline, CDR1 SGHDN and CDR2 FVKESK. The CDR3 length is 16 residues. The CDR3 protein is CASSPRRGYRTDTQYF. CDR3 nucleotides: TGTGCCAGCAGCCCCCGGAGAGGGTATCGCACAGATACGCAGTATTTT.

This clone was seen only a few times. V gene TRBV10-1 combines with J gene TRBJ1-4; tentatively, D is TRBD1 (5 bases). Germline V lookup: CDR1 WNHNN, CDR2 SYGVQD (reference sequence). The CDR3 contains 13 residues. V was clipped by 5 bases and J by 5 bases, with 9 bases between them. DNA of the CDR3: TGCGCCAGCAGTCGTAGACAGAATGAAAAACTGTTTTTT. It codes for CASSRRQNEKLFF.

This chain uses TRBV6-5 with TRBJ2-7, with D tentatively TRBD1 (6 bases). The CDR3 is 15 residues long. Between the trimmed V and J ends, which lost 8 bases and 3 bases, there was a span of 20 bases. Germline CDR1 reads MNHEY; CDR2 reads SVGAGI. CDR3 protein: CASRRLETGDYEQYF. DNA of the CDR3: TGTGCCAGCCGCCGACTCGAGACAGGAGACTACGAGCAGTACTTC.

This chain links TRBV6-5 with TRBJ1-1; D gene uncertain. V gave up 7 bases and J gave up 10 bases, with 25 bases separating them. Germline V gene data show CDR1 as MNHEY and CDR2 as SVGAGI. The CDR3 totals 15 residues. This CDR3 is CASNPASTGERGAFF. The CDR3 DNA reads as TGTGCCAGCAATCCCGCGTCGACGGGAGAACGGGGAGCTTTCTTT.

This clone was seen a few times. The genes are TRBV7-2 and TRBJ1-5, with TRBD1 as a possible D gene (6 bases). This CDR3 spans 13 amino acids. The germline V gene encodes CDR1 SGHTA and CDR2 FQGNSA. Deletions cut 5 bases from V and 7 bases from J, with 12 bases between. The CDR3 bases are TGTGCCAGCAGCCCAGGGGATTCCCAGCCCCAGCATTTT. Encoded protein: CASSPGDSQPQHF.

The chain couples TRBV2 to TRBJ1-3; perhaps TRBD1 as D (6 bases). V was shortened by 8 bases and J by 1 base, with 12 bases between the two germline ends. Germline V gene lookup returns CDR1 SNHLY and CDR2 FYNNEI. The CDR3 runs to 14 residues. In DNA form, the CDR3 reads TGTGCCAGCGGGGGGGCTAAGTCTGGAAACACCATATATTTT. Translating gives CASGGAKSGNTIYF.

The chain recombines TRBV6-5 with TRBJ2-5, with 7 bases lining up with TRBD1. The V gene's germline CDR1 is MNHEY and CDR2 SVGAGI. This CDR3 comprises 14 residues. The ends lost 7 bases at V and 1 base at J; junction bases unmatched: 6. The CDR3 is CASTQGVGQETQYF. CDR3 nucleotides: TGTGCCAGCACTCAGGGGGTAGGCCAAGAGACCCAGTACTTC.

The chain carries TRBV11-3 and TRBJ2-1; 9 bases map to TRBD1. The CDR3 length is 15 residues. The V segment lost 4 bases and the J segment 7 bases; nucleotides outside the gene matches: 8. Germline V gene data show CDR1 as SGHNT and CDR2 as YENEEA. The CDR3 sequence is CASSSTGGAWNEQFF. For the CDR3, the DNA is TGTGCCAGCAGCTCTACAGGGGGCGCTTGGAATGAGCAGTTCTTC. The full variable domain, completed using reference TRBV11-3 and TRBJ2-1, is EAGVVQSPRYKIIEKKQPVAFWCNPISGHNTLYWYLQNLGQGPELLIRYENEEAVDDSQLPKDRFSAERLKGVDSTLKIQPAELGDSAVYLCASSSTGGAWNEQFFGPGTRLTVL.

As DNA, the CDR3 is TGTGCCAGCAGTTTAGTAGGAGGCCAGAGACAGTACTTC. Its translation: CASSLVGGQRQYF. V usage is TRBV12-3 or TRBV12-4 and J usage is TRBJ2-7; maybe TRBD2 (5 bases). The CDR3 is made up of 13 amino acids. V was cut by 1 base and J by 10 bases, with 14 bases left in between.

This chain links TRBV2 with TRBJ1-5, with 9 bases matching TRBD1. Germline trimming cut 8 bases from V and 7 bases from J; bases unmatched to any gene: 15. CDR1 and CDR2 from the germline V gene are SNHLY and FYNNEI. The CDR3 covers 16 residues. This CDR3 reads CASHRDRDKVGQPQHF. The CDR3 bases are TGTGCCAGCCACAGGGACAGGGATAAGGTGGGACAGCCCCAGCATTTT. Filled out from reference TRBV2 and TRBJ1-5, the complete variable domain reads EPEVTQTPSHQVTQMGQEVILRCVPISNHLYFYWYRQILGQKVEFLVSFYNNEISEKSEIFDDQFSVERPDGSNFTLKIRSTKLEDSAMYFCASHRDRDKVGQPQHFGDGTRLSIL.

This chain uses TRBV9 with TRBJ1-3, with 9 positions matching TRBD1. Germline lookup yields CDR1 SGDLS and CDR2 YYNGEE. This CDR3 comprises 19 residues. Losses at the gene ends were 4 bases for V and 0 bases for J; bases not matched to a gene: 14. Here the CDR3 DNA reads TGTGCCAGCAGCCCACCGGGACAGGGAGGTCCTCTCTCTGGAAACACCATATATTTT. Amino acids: CASSPPGQGGPLSGNTIYF. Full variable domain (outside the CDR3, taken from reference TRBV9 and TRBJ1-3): DSGVTQTPKHLITATGQRVTLRCSPRSGDLSVYWYQQSLDQGLQFLIQYYNGEERAKGNILERFSAQQFPDLHSELNLSSLELGDSALYFCASSPPGQGGPLSGNTIYFGEGSWLTVV.

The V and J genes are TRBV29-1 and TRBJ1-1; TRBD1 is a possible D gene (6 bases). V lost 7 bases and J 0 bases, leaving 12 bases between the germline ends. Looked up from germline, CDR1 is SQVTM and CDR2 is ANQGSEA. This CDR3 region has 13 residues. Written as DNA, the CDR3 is TGCAGCGGTAACAGGGATTTGAACACTGAAGCTTTCTTT. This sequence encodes CSGNRDLNTEAFF.

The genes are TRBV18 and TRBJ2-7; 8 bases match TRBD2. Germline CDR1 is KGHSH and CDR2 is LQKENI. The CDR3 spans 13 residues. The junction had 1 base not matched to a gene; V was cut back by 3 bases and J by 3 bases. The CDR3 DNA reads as TGTGCCAGCTCACCCAGCGGGGGCTACGAGCAGTACTTC. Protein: CASSPSGGYEQYF. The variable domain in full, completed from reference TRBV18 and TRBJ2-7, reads NAGVMQNPRHLVRRRGQEARLRCSPMKGHSHVYWYRQLPEEGLKFMVYLQKENIIDESGMPKERFSAEFPKEGPSILRIQQVVRGDSAAYFCASSPSGGYEQYFGPGTRLTVT.

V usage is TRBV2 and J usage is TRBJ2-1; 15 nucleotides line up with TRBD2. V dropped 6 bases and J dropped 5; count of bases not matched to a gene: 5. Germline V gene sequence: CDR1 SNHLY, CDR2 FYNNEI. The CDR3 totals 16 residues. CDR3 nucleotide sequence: TGTGCCAGCAGCCCGGGACTAGCGGGGGGAGACAATGAGCAGTTCTTC. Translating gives CASSPGLAGGDNEQFF.

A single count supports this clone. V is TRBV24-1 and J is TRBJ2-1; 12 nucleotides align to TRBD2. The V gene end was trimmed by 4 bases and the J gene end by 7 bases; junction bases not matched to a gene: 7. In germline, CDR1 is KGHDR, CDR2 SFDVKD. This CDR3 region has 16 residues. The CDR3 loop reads CATSDLLAGGGNEQFF. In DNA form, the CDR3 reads TGTGCCACCAGTGACCTACTAGCGGGGGGTGGTAATGAGCAGTTCTTC.

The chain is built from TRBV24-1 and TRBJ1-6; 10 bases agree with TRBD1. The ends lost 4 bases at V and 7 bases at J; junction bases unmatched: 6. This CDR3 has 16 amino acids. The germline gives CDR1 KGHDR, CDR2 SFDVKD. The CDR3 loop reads CATSEYRDRGNSPLHF. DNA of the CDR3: TGTGCCACCAGTGAGTACCGGGACAGGGGAAATTCACCCCTCCACTTT.